The 19 T cell receptor beta chains listed next were all sequenced from one sample in a study of T cell responses to AZD1222 COVID-19 vaccine. Libraries were prepared by immunoSEQ multiplex PCR; TCRdb keeps only in-frame clonotypes and omits some of them. The sample has more than 150,000 clones; about 94% are singletons. The material was peripheral blood, obtained on day 0 of AZD1222 vaccination. The receptor source for this set is an adult in good health.

V usage is TRBV3-1 (or the pseudogene TRBV3-2) and J usage is TRBJ2-7; TRBD2 matches at 11 bases. The CDR3 totals 16 residues. V was pared by 0 bases and J by 4 bases, with 5 bases of the junction left unmatched. CDR1 is LGHDT, CDR2 YNNKEL, per germline (reference sequence). The CDR3 nucleotides read TGTGCCAGCAGCCAAGAACTAGCGGGAGTGAGGTACGAGCAGTACTTC. It translates to CASSQELAGVRYEQYF.

V usage is TRBV4-1 and J usage is TRBJ1-4; D call uncertain. V was clipped by 1 base and J by 4 bases, with 13 bases between them. This CDR3 contains 16 residues. Germline CDR1 is MGHRA and CDR2 is YSYEKL. CDR3 residues: CASSQVARSFNEKLFF. The CDR3 nucleotides are TGCGCCAGCAGCCAAGTAGCTCGCAGCTTTAATGAAAAACTGTTTTTT.

This chain joins TRBV9 and TRBJ2-7; maybe TRBD2 (7 bases). CDR1 is SGDLS, CDR2 YYNGEE, per germline. Between the trimmed V and J ends, which lost 4 bases and 2 bases, there was a span of 13 bases. There are 14 residues in the CDR3. Here the CDR3 reads CASSPGGLTYEQYF. The CDR3 bases are TGTGCCAGCAGCCCGGGGGGCCTCACCTACGAGCAGTACTTC.

The CDR3 nucleotides are TGTGCCAGCAGTGACTCTTCAGGGGTGGACACCGGGGAGCTGTTTTTT. This sequence encodes CASSDSSGVDTGELFF. The rearrangement uses TRBV6-4 and TRBJ2-2; TRBD1 is a possible D gene (6 bases). From germline, CDR1 is MRHNA and CDR2 SNTAGT. V lost 0 bases and J lost 3, with 11 bases in between. There are 16 residues in the CDR3.

The chain has TRBV30 and TRBJ1-1; D ambiguous. V was cut by 4 bases and J by 4 bases, with 10 bases left in between. Germline values: CDR1 GTSNPN, CDR2 SVGIG (reference sequence). The CDR3 contains 12 residues. CDR3 region: CAWNGIGTEAFF. DNA for the CDR3: TGTGCCTGGAATGGTATCGGCACTGAAGCTTTCTTT.

This clone was seen a handful of times. The CDR3 DNA reads as TGTGCCAGCAGCCAAGATACTGGGAGTTCCAATGAGCAGTTCTTC. This translates into CASSQDTGSSNEQFF. The chain links TRBV4-2 to TRBJ2-1, with a weak D call TRBD2 (5 bases). Germline loops: CDR1 LGHNA, CDR2 YNFKEQ. The ends were cut back, 0 bases at V and 6 bases at J, with 12 bases in the middle. The CDR3 has 15 residues.

The rearrangement uses TRBV5-1 and TRBJ2-5, with 8 bases lining up with TRBD2. Per germline, CDR1 SGHRS and CDR2 YFSETQ. The CDR3 covers 15 residues. Trimming cost V 5 bases and J 4 bases; bases outside gene matches: 10. The CDR3 DNA is TGCGCCAGCAGAAGGACGCCGGGACTAGTAGAGACCCAGTACTTC. Translated: CASRRTPGLVETQYF.

The chain joins TRBV28 to TRBJ1-6; possible D gene TRBD1, 5 bases. Germline V gene lookup returns CDR1 MDHEN and CDR2 SYDVKM. The CDR3 extends over 14 amino acids. V lost 3 bases and J 10 bases, leaving 13 bases between the germline ends. The CDR3 nucleotides read TGTGCCAGCAGTTTGGGCCAGGGCGACTCACCCCTCCACTTT. Protein: CASSLGQGDSPLHF.

J is TRBJ1-2 and V is TRBV28, with 8 nucleotides matching TRBD1. In germline, CDR1 is MDHEN, CDR2 SYDVKM. CDR3 length equals 17 residues. The ends lost 3 bases at V and 4 bases at J; junction bases unmatched: 13. The CDR3 DNA sequence: TGTGCCAGCAGTTTGCCTACTCGGACAGGGCCCGGCTATGGCTACACCTTC. Amino acids: CASSLPTRTGPGYGYTF.

This sequence joins TRBV28 and TRBJ1-2, with TRBD1 matching 7 bases. Germline V gene data show CDR1 as MDHEN and CDR2 as SYDVKM. V shed 7 bases, J shed 2 bases, and the junction held 10 bases outside the gene matches. The CDR3 spans 15 residues. The CDR3 reads CASTLGQARNYGYTF. In DNA form, the CDR3 reads TGTGCCAGCACCCTCGGACAGGCTAGGAACTATGGCTACACCTTC.

This clone has only one observation. The CDR3, as DNA: TGTGCCAGCAGCCCGTCGGTAGGGTCAGTAAACATTCAGTACTTC. Its translation is CASSPSVGSVNIQYF. The rearrangement links TRBV11-1 to TRBJ2-4, with D unresolved. The CDR3 consists of 15 residues. Germline V CDR1 and CDR2: SGHAT, FQDESV (reference sequence). The V end lost 5 bases, the J end lost 6 bases, and 17 bases lay between the germline ends.

A single count supports this clone. The chain links TRBV15 to TRBJ1-1; 7 bases are a match to TRBD1. J gave up 4 bases and V 8 bases, and 10 bases lay outside the gene matches. This CDR3 has 14 residues. Germline values: CDR1 LNHNV, CDR2 YYDKDF (reference sequence). CDR3 sequence reads: CATVRTGSFTEAFF. DNA for the CDR3: TGTGCCACCGTACGGACAGGTTCGTTCACTGAAGCTTTCTTT.

This chain joins TRBV18 and TRBJ1-4; no definite D call. With 4 bases removed from V and 0 bases from J, the gap between germline ends came to 15 bases. This CDR3 is built from 17 residues. Per germline, CDR1 KGHSH and CDR2 LQKENI. The CDR3 spells CASSLQNSRATNEKLFF. CDR3 nucleotides: TGTGCCAGCTCACTCCAAAACAGCCGGGCAACTAATGAAAAACTGTTTTTT.

This clone came up a few times. J is TRBJ1-1 and V is TRBV5-1; D perhaps matches TRBD1 (6 bases). The germline V gene encodes CDR1 SGHRS and CDR2 YFSETQ. The CDR3 consists of 16 residues. Trimming cost V 2 bases and J 8 bases, with 22 bases left between them. The CDR3 region has the DNA TGCGCCAGCAGCTTCCACCCTAATTACAGGGCGGGAGAAGCTTTCTTT. Amino acids: CASSFHPNYRAGEAFF.

The chain couples TRBV7-2 to TRBJ2-3, with 7 bases matching TRBD2. The CDR3 runs 17 residues. Germline values: CDR1 SGHTA, CDR2 FQGNSA. V lost 6 bases to trimming and J lost 0 bases; unmatched junction nucleotides: 12. CDR3 sequence: CASSPWGSLASTDTQYF. Written as DNA, the CDR3 is TGTGCCAGCAGTCCTTGGGGTTCACTAGCGAGCACAGATACGCAGTATTTT.

The rearrangement uses TRBV12-3 or TRBV12-4 and TRBJ2-1; no firm D call. The CDR3 has 12 amino acids. V was shortened by 6 bases and J by 5 bases, with 8 bases between the two germline ends. The CDR3 here is CASSPLDNEQFF. The CDR3 nucleotides read TGTGCCAGCAGCCCCCTGGACAATGAGCAGTTCTTC.

The chain is built from TRBV19 and TRBJ1-2; weak D call: TRBD1 (6 bases). The ends were cut back, 5 bases at V and 4 bases at J, with 17 bases in the middle. The CDR3 has 15 residues. Germline V lookup: CDR1 LNHDA, CDR2 SQIVND (reference sequence). CDR3 sequence reads: CASSVTGQFSYGYTF. CDR3 sequence (DNA): TGTGCCAGTAGTGTCACAGGGCAATTCTCCTATGGCTACACCTTC.

The rearrangement joins TRBV7-3 to TRBJ2-1; D unclear. Between the trimmed V and J ends, which lost 4 bases and 9 bases, there was a span of 13 bases. The germline CDR1 and CDR2 sequences are SGHTA and FQGTGA. The CDR3 consists of 13 residues. The DNA for the CDR3 is TGTGCCAGCAGCTCCGGACGATTTGGTGAGCAGTTCTTC. This encodes CASSSGRFGEQFF.

The gene calls are TRBV6-5 and TRBJ2-1; D is undetermined. V gave up 6 bases and J gave up 0 bases, with 9 bases separating them. CDR3 length: 14 residues. The V gene's germline CDR1 is MNHEY and CDR2 SVGAGI. The CDR3 sequence is CASSYVSSYNEQFF. The CDR3 DNA follows: TGTGCCAGCAGCTACGTGAGCTCCTACAATGAGCAGTTCTTC.